The clone carrying this T cell receptor (beta chain) occurred a few times. The sample originates from a study of T cells after yellow fever vaccination. For the study at large: Libraries from low-cell-number fractions were prepared with the SMART-Seq v4 Ultra Low Input RNA kit.

In making TCR cDNA, 5'RACE template switching added a universal primer site and UMIs to it. TCRdb analysed the 5' RACE reads with MiXCR anew, one entry per CDR3 protein. The table has roughly 180,000 distinct CDR3 sequences, approximately 6.2% seen once. Here the sequenced sample was CD4+ T cells sorted from PBMCs, taken on the day of the first yellow fever vaccination. The TCR comes from a young man who received the YFV17D yellow fever vaccine.

CDR3 in amino acids: CSARERSGGDYEQYV. CDR3 DNA sequence: TGCAGTGCTAGAGAAAGAAGCGGGGGTGACTATGAGCAGTACGTC. The J gene is TRBJ2-7, the V gene TRBV20-1; TRBD2 agrees at 8 bases. This CDR3 spans 15 amino acids. Germline CDR1 DFQATT, CDR2 SNEGSKA (reference sequence). The V gene end was trimmed by 0 bases and the J gene end by 7 bases; junction bases not matched to a gene: 11.